Listed here is a single T cell receptor beta chain. Its antigen is undetermined. Method: immunoSEQ multiplex PCR; TCRdb's copy keeps in-frame clones and lacks some. The table shows 130,000 to 150,000 clones, with 70% to 90% occurring only once. This entry belongs to a study of T cell responses to AZD1222 COVID-19 vaccine. Study summary: Some second doses came at about 4 weeks and others at about 12 weeks; these were pooled.

General study results and limits: Vaccination with two AZD1222 doses was followed by a rise in Spike-specific TCR breadth and depth. The peak T cell response came first, and repertoires were sampled only after it. Most donors were white British, females outnumbered males, and clonal diversity was possibly underestimated.

The V and J ends lost 4 bases and 9 bases respectively, with 13 bases between them. The CDR3 spans 13 residues. The germline CDR1 and CDR2 sequences are SNHLY and FYNNEI. The sequencing here drew on peripheral blood, taken on day 0 of AZD1222 vaccination. The TCR sequence derives from an adult in good health. The V call is TRBV2, the J call TRBJ1-5; D remains ambiguous. The CDR3 DNA reads as TGTGCCAGCAGTGGCCGGGAGCTGGGGCCCCAGCATTTT. This gives the protein CASSGRELGPQHF.